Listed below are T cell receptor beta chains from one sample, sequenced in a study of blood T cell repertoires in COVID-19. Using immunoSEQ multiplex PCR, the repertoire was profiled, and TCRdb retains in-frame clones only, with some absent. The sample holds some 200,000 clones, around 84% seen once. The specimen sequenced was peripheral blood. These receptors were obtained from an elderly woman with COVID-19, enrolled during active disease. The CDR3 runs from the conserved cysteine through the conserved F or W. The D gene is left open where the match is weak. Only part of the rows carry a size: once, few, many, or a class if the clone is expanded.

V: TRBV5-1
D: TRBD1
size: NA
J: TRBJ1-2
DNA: TGCGCCAGCATACCGACAGGGGGATCAAGCTATGGCTACACCTTC
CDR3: CASIPTGGSSYGYTF

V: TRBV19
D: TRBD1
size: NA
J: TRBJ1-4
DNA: TGTGCCAGTAGTTTTGGGACAGGGGATTCTAATGAAAAACTGTTTTTT
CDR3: CASSFGTGDSNEKLFF

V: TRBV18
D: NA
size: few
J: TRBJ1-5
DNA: TGTGCCAGCTCACCAATCCTAGATCAGCCCCAGCATTTT
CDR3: CASSPILDQPQHF

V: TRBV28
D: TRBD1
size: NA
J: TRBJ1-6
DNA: TGTGCCAGCATACGCTCCGGGACAGGGTGGTCACCCCTCCACTTT
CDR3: CASIRSGTGWSPLHF

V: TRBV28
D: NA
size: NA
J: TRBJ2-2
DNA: TGTGCCAGCCAAATCGGAGGGGCAACCGGGGAGCTGTTTTTT
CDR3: CASQIGGATGELFF

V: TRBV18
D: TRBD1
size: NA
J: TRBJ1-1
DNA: TGTGCCAGCTCACCGGACAGGATGAACACTGAAGCTTTCTTT
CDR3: CASSPDRMNTEAFF

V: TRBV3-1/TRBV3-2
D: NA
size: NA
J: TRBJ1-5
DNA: TGTGCCAGCAGCCAACCTATGTGGGGGGCCCAGCATTTT
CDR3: CASSQPMWGAQHF

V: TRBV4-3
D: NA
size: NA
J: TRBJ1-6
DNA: TGCGCCAGCAGCCAAGAAGGGGGTCTTTCACCCCTCCACTTT
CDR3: CASSQEGGLSPLHF

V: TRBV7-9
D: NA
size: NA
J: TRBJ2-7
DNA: TGTGCCAGCAGCGCGGCGGGGCAGAGCTCCTACGAGCAGTACTTC
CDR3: CASSAAGQSSYEQYF

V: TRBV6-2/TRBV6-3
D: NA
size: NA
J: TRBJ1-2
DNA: TGTGCCAGCAGTTACCAGGGAAGTGGCTACACCTTC
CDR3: CASSYQGSGYTF

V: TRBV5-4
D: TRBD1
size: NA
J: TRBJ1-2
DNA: TGTGCCAGCGGCTCTGACAGGGGGGCCTATGGCTACACCTTC
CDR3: CASGSDRGAYGYTF

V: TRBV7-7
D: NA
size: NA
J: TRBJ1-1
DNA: TGTGCTAGCAGCGCACAGGGTAGTGGCACTGAAGCTTTCTTT
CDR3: CASSAQGSGTEAFF

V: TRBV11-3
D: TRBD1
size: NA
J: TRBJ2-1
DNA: TGTGCCAGCAGCCGGGGACAGGGAAAGGGAAATGAGCAGTTCTTC
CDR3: CASSRGQGKGNEQFF

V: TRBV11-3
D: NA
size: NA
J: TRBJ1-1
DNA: TGTGCCAGCAGCTTAGATCACGGGAGCACTGAAGCTTTCTTT
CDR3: CASSLDHGSTEAFF

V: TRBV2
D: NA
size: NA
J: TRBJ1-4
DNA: TGTGCCAGCAGTGGGGAGGGAACAACTAATGAAAAACTGTTTTTT
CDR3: CASSGEGTTNEKLFF

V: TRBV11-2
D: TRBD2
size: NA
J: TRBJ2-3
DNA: TGTGCCAGCAGCCGGACTAGCGGGGGGGCGAATACGCAGTATTTT
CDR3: CASSRTSGGANTQYF

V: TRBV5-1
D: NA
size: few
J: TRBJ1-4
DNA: TGCGCCAGCAGCCCCTCAACAGGTTCCCCAGAAAAACTGTTTTTT
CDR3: CASSPSTGSPEKLFF

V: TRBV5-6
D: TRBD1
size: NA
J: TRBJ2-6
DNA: TGTGCCAGCAGCTTGGTCCAGGGGGCTGGGGCCAACGTCCTGACTTTC
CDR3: CASSLVQGAGANVLTF

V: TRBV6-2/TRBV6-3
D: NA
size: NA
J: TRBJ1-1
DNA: TGTGCCAGCAGTTACGTCGGGTTCACTGAAGCTTTCTTT
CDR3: CASSYVGFTEAFF

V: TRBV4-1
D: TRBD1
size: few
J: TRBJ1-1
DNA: TGCGCCAGCAGCCGAGGGACAGGATTGGGCACTGAAGCTTTCTTT
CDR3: CASSRGTGLGTEAFF

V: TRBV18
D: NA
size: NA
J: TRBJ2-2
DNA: TGTGCCAGCTCACCTAACCAGGGTGCCGGGGAGCTGTTTTTT
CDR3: CASSPNQGAGELFF

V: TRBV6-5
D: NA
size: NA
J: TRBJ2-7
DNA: TGTGCCAGCGGAGTTGGCTCCTACGAGCAGTACTTC
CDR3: CASGVGSYEQYF

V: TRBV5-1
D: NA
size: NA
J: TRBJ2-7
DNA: TGCGCCAGCCGGGACTTCCACGAGCAGTACTTC
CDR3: CASRDFHEQYF

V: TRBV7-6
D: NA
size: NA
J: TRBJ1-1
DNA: TGTGCCAGCAGCTTAGCGGGACACCTAGAAGCTTTCTTT
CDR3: CASSLAGHLEAFF

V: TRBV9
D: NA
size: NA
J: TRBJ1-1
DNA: TGTGCCAGCAGTGGTGGTGTAGTAAAGAACACTGAAGCTTTCTTT
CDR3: CASSGGVVKNTEAFF

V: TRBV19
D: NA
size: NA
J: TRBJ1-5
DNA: TGTGCCAGTAGTTTCGCCGGGACAAAGGGTCAGCCCCAGCATTTT
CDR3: CASSFAGTKGQPQHF

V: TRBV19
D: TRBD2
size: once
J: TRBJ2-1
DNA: TGTGCCAGTAGTATCTCCGGACTAGCGGGGGGGTTTTATGAGCAGTTCTTC
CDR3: CASSISGLAGGFYEQFF

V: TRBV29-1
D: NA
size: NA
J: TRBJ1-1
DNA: TGCAGCGTTGGAGGGGGAGACACTGAAGCTTTCTTT
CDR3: CSVGGGDTEAFF

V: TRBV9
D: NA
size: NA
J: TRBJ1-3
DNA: TGTGCCAGCAGCTTCACTGACAGATTCTCTGGAAACACCATATATTTT
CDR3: CASSFTDRFSGNTIYF

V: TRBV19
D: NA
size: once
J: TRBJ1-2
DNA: TGTGCCAGTAGTATAGATTCGCGAGGGAGCGTTGGCTACACCTTC
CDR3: CASSIDSRGSVGYTF

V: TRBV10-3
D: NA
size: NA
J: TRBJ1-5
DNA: TGTGCCAGCAAGCAGGGAAGCAATCAGCCCCAGCATTTT
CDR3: CASKQGSNQPQHF

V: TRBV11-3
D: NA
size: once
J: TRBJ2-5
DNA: TGTGCCAGCAGTCCTGGGGGGCAAGAGACCCAGTACTTC
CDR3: CASSPGGQETQYF